The T cell receptor beta chain under discussion was sequenced for a study of regulatory and conventional T cells in RAG deficiency. Sequenced by immunoSEQ multiplex PCR; TCRdb stores in-frame clones only, minus some. The profile shows about 28,000 clones, around nine tenths of them singletons. CDR1 is KGHSH and CDR2 is LQKENI in the germline V gene. The V gene lost 3 bases and the J gene lost 0 bases, with 2 bases spanning the gap. The CDR3 contains 12 residues. Regulatory T cells were sorted from blood as CD4+ CD25-high CD127-low cells. Study results and caveats: Shorter CDR3s in all patient subsets; >85% Treg-Tconv overlap in Omenn. Shannon entropy fell and Simpson indices rose in RAG-deficient patients.

Comments on this clone: The antigen is unknown.

The same data also went into a second study, on regulatory T cells. That study adds: The PCR used 52 TRBV and 13 TRBJ primers. Patient repertoires had restricted TRB V-J pairs and skewed V and J usage, most in Tregs.

The chain has TRBV18 and TRBJ1-2; D is ambiguous. Material: Tregs sorted from blood. The clonotype was recovered from a human donor in good health. The chain's CDR3 is CASSPANYGYTF. DNA of the CDR3: TGTGCCAGCTCACCGGCTAACTATGGCTACACCTTC. Using reference TRBV18 and TRBJ1-2 for the parts outside the CDR3, the full variable domain is NAGVMQNPRHLVRRRGQEARLRCSPMKGHSHVYWYRQLPEEGLKFMVYLQKENIIDESGMPKERFSAEFPKEGPSILRIQQVVRGDSAAYFCASSPANYGYTFGSGTRLTVV.